This entry features one T cell receptor beta chain sequence. Authors' processing steps: Using reference gene primer amplification, nucleated cell counts were estimated. The data were produced by immunoSEQ multiplex PCR, yet TCRdb's version contains in-frame clones alone and is incomplete. V, J and clone size are taken as reported in that table, and D and trimming were inferred from the DNA itself. The data contain around 380,000 clones, approximately 77% of them singletons. This record comes from a study of blood T cell repertoires in COVID-19. Across the whole study: Italy, Spain and the United States were the sources of the convalescent and acute COVID-19 samples. PBMCs, B-cell-depleted T cells, or T cells provided the cDNA or gDNA that made up the material.

The CDR3 sequence is 14 residues long. Trimming left V 11 bases short and J 6 bases short, with 17 bases between. CDR1 MDHEN and CDR2 SYDVKM come from the germline V gene. The genes are TRBV28 and TRBJ1-6; D remains ambiguous. This clonotype originated in a human donor with acute or convalescent COVID-19. The donor label of this sample is uncertain. Sequenced sample: peripheral blood. The CDR3 reads CASLSLAGNSPLHF. For the CDR3, the DNA is TGTGCCTCCCTCAGTTTGGCTGGTAATTCACCCCTCCACTTT.